Below are 5 T cell receptor beta chains sequenced from a single sample in a study of OX40 agonist ivuxolimab in advanced cancers. Some clones are missing from TCRdb's copy, which holds only in-frame ones; the method was immunoSEQ multiplex PCR. The data hold roughly 38,000 clones, with more than 75% observed a single time. The specimen was CD4+ or CD8+ T cells sorted from blood, collected in a trial of the OX40 agonist ivuxolimab. The receptor source for this set is an adult with an advanced solid tumor such as melanoma, head and neck, liver or kidney cancer.

This clone has more than one count but fewer than ten. CDR3 nucleotide sequence: TGTGCCAGCAGCTTAGAAGGGGGGATGGTCAAAAACATTCAGTACTTC. Residues: CASSLEGGMVKNIQYF. The rearrangement uses TRBV7-2 and TRBJ2-4; either TRBD1 or TRBD2 may supply D (6 bases each). CDR1 and CDR2 (germline): SGHTA, FQGNSA. Trimming shortened V by 1 base and J by 3 bases, and 13 bases separated the two germline ends. The CDR3 is made up of 16 amino acids.

This clone occurred a few times. V and J are TRBV7-9 and TRBJ2-7, with D perhaps assigned TRBD1 or TRBD2 (5 bases each). Germline CDR1 reads SEHNR; CDR2 reads FQNEAQ (reference sequence). The CDR3 covers 12 residues. The V and J ends lost 6 bases and 7 bases respectively, with 13 bases between them. The CDR3, as DNA: TGTGCCAGCAGACGAACGGGGCGGGAGCAGTACTTC. Protein sequence: CASRRTGREQYF.

This clone was recorded once. The J gene is TRBJ2-5, the V gene TRBV10-3, with 9 bases fitting TRBD1. J gave up 4 bases and V 4 bases, and 4 bases lay outside the gene matches. The CDR3 covers 14 residues. CDR1 ENHRY and CDR2 SYGVKD come from the germline V gene. CDR3 sequence reads: CAISATGGIETQYF. The CDR3 region has the DNA TGTGCCATCAGTGCCACAGGGGGCATAGAGACCCAGTACTTC.

This chain uses TRBV20-1 with TRBJ2-7; no firm D call. Trimming took off 3 bases at V and 4 bases at J, with 4 bases between the two ends. Germline V gene lookup returns CDR1 DFQATT and CDR2 SNEGSKA (reference sequence). The CDR3 runs 10 residues. The CDR3 bases are TGCAGTGCTAGCGCGTACGAGCAGTACTTC. It yields the protein CSASAYEQYF.

The chain has TRBV4-1 and TRBJ2-6; the match to TRBD2 covers 9 bases. Germline values: CDR1 MGHRA, CDR2 YSYEKL. The CDR3 has 17 amino acids. Unmatched junction bases numbered 7, after V lost 4 bases and J lost 3 bases. The CDR3 reads CASSPWTSVSGANVLTF. The CDR3 bases are TGCGCCAGCAGCCCCTGGACTAGCGTAAGTGGGGCCAACGTCCTGACTTTC.